This entry lists 5 T cell receptor beta chains sequenced from one sample in a study of CD8+CD57+ T cells in acquired aplastic anemia. Previously, flow cytometry had revealed CD8+CD57+ cell expansion in the patients chosen for sequencing. Genomic DNA was employed as the template in profiling TCR beta VDJ and CDR3. TCRdb redid the calling of the reads with MiXCR, one entry per CDR3 protein. The repertoire holds around 150,000 distinct CDR3 sequences, with over 70% as singletons. Sequences were obtained from sorted CD4+, CD8+, or CD8+CD57+ T cells (not recorded which) from PBMCs. The receptors shown here come from a human donor with aplastic anemia.

The chain couples TRBV7-9 to TRBJ2-5, with D maybe TRBD2 (5 bases). Germline loops: CDR1 SEHNR, CDR2 FQNEAQ (reference sequence). V lost 1 base and J lost 7, with 7 bases in between. The CDR3 spans 12 residues. The CDR3 here is CASSLVEGTQYF. For the CDR3, the DNA is TGTGCCAGCAGCTTAGTAGAGGGGACCCAGTACTTC.

This sequence joins TRBV11-3 and TRBJ1-1; D unclear. V was pared by 0 bases and J by 1 base, with 6 bases between. CDR1 and CDR2 (germline): SGHNT, YENEEA. The CDR3 runs 14 residues. CDR3 protein: CASSLEDANTEAFF. CDR3 sequence (DNA): TGTGCCAGCAGCTTAGAGGACGCGAACACTGAAGCTTTCTTT.

The CDR3 here is CASSEVRTYEQYF. In DNA, the CDR3 is TGTGCCAGCAGTGAGGTCCGAACCTACGAGCAGTACTTC. This sequence joins TRBV6-1 and TRBJ2-7; D is ambiguous. Germline V gives CDR1 MNHNS, CDR2 SASEGT. V was pared by 3 bases and J by 2 bases, with 8 bases between. The CDR3 extends over 13 amino acids.

The chain couples TRBV15 to TRBJ1-3; D uncertain. The CDR3 runs to 16 residues. Germline V lookup: CDR1 LNHNV, CDR2 YYDKDF (reference sequence). Trimming removed 4 bases at V and 0 bases at J, with 13 bases between. The CDR3 spells CATSTGRVVSGNTIYF. DNA of the CDR3: TGTGCCACCAGCACAGGACGGGTTGTCTCTGGAAACACCATATATTTT.

The count of this clonotype is one. The chain is built from TRBV19 and TRBJ1-5; D perhaps matches TRBD1 (6 bases). Germline V gives CDR1 LNHDA, CDR2 SQIVND (reference sequence). V shed 6 bases and J shed 0 bases, with 12 bases lying between them. The CDR3 covers 15 residues. The CDR3 coding sequence is TGTGCCAGTAGGGAACAGGGATATAGCAATCAGCCCCAGCATTTT. Translating gives CASREQGYSNQPQHF.